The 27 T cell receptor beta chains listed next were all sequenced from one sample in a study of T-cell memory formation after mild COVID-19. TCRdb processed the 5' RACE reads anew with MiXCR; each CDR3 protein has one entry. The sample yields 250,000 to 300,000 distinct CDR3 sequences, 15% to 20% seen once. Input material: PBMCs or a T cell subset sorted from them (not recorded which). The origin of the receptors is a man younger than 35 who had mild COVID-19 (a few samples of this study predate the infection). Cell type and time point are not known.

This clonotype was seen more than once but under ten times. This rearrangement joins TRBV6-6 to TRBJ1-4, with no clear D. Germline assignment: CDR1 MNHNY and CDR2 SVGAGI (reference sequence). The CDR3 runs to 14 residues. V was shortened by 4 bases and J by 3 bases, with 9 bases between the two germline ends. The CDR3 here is CASSLRTANEKLFF. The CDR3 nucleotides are TGTGCCAGCAGTTTACGGACGGCTAATGAAAAACTGTTTTTT.

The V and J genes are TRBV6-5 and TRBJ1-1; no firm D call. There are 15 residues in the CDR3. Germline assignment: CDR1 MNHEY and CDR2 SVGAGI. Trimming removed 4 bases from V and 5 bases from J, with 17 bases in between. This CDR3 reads CASSWASLGGTEAFF. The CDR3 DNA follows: TGTGCCAGCAGTTGGGCTAGTTTGGGAGGAACTGAAGCTTTCTTT.

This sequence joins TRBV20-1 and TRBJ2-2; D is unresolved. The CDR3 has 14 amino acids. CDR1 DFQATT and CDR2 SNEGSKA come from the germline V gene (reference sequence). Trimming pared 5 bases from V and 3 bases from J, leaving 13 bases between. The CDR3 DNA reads TGCAGTGCTCTGGCGGCCCCGGACACCGGGGAGCTGTTTTTT. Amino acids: CSALAAPDTGELFF.

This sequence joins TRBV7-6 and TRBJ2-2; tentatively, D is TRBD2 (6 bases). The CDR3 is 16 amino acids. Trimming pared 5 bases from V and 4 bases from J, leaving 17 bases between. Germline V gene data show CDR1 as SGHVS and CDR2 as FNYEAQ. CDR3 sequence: CASSEWRGVGTGELFF. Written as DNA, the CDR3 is TGTGCCAGCAGCGAATGGAGGGGCGTGGGCACCGGGGAGCTGTTTTTT.

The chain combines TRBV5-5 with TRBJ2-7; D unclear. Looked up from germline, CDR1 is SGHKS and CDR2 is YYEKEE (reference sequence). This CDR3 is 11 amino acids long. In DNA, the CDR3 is TGTGCCAGCAGCCCTCCCCAAGGTCACCACGTC. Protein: CASSPPQGHHV.

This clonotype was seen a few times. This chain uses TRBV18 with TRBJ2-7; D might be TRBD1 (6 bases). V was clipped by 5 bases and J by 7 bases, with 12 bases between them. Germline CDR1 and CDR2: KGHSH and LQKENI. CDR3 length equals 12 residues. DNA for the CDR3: TGTGCCAGCTCAGTAGAAACAGGGGAGCAGTACGTC. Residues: CASSVETGEQYV.

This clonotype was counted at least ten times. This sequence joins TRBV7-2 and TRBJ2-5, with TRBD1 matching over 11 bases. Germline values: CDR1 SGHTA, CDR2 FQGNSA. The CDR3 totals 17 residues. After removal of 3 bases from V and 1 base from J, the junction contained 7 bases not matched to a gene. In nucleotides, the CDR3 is TGTGCCAGCAGCTTGGGGACAGGGGGTGTTATCCAAGAGACCCAGTACTTC. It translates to CASSLGTGGVIQETQYF. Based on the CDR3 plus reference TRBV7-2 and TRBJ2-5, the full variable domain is GAGVSQSPSNKVTEKGKDVELRCDPISGHTALYWYRQSLGQGLEFLIYFQGNSAPDKSGLPSDRFSAERTGGSVSTLTIQRTQQEDSAVYLCASSLGTGGVIQETQYFGPGTRLLVL.

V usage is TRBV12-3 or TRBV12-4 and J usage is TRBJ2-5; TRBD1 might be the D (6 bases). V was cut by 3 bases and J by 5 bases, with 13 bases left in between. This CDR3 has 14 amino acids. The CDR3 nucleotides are TGTGCCAGCAGTTTCAGGGGCCCCTCGGAGACCCAGTACTTC. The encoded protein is CASSFRGPSETQYF.

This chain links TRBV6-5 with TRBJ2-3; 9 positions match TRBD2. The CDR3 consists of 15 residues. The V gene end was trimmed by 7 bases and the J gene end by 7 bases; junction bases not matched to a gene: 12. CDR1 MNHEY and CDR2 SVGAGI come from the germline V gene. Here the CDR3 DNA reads TGTGCCAGCACCCTCCTTAGCGGGGGCGGGAATACGCAGTATTTT. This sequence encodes CASTLLSGGGNTQYF.

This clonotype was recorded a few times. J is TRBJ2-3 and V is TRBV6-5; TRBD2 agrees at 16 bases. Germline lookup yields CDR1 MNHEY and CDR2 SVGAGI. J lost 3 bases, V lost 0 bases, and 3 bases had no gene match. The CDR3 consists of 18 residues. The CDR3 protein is CASSYSGLAGGPTDTQYF. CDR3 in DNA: TGTGCCAGCAGTTACTCGGGACTAGCGGGGGGGCCTACAGATACGCAGTATTTT.

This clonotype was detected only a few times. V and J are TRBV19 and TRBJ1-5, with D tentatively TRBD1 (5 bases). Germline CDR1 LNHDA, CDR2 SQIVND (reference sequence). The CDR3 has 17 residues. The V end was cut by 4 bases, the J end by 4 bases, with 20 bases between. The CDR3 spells CASSTRAGGSSNQPQHF. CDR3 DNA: TGTGCCAGTAGTACCCGAGCTGGGGGATCCTCAAATCAGCCCCAGCATTTT.

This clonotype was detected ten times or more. CDR3 sequence reads: CASSHAGYNSPLHF. For the CDR3, the DNA is TGTGCCAGCAGCCATGCGGGCTATAATTCACCCCTCCACTTT. The J gene is TRBJ1-6, the V gene TRBV3-1; D not certain. Trimming took off 3 bases at V and 3 bases at J, with 6 bases between the two ends. Per the germline V gene, CDR1 is LGHDT and CDR2 is YNNKEL (reference sequence). The CDR3 consists of 14 residues.

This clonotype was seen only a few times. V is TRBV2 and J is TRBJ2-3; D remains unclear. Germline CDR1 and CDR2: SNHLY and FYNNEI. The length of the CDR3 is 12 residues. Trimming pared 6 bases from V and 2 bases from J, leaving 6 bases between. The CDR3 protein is CASSQYTDTQYF. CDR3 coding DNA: TGTGCCAGCAGCCAATACACAGATACGCAGTATTTT.

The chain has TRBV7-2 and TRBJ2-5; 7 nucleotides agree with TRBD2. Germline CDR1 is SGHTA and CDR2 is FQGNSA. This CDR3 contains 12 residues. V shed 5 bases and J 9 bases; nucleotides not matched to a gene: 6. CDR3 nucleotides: TGTGCCAGCAGCCCTGAGCGGGGACCCCAGTACTTC. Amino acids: CASSPERGPQYF.

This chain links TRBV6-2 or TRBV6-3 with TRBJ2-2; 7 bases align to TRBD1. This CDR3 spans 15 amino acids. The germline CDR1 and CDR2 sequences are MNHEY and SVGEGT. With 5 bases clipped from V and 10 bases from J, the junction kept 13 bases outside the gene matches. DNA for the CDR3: TGTGCCAGCAGTCAACTCGATGACAGGGAAAAGGAGCTGTTTTTT. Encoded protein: CASSQLDDREKELFF.

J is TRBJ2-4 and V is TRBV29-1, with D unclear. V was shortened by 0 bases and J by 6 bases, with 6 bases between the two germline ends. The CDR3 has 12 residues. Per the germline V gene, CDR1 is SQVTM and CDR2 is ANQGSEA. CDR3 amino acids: CSVEEFGNIQYF. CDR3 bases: TGCAGCGTTGAAGAGTTCGGAAACATTCAGTACTTC.

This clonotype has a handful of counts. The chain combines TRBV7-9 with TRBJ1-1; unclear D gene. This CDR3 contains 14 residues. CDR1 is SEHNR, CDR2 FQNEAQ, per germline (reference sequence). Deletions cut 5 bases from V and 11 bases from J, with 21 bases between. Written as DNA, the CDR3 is TGTGCCAGCAGCACACTTTCCCCTTATGAAGAGGCTTTCTTT. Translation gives CASSTLSPYEEAFF.

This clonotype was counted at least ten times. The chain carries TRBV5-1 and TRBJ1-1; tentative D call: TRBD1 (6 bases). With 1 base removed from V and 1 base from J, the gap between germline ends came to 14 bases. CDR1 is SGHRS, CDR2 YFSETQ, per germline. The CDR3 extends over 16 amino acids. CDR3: CASSLRRGGENTEAFF. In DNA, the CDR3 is TGCGCCAGCAGCTTGCGCAGGGGAGGCGAGAACACTGAAGCTTTCTTT.

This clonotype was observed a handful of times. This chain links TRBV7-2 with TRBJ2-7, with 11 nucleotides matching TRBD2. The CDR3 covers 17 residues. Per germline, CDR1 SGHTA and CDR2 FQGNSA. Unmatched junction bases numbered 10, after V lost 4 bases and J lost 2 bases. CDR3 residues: CASSSPPTSGVTYEQYF. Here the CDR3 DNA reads TGTGCCAGCAGCTCTCCCCCGACTAGCGGGGTAACCTACGAGCAGTACTTC.

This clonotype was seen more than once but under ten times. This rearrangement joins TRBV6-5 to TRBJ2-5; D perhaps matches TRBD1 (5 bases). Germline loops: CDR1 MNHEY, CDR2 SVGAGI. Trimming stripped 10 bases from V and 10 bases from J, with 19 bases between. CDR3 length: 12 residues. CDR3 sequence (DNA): TGTGCCACCCGCCTCCAAGGGGTGGACCAGTACTTC. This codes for CATRLQGVDQYF.

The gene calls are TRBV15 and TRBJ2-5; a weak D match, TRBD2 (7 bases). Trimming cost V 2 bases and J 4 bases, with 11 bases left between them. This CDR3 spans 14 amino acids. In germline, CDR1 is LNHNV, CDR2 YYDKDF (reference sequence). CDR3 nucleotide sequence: TGTGCCACCAGCAGATGGGGAGGGGGAGAGACCCAGTACTTC. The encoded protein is CATSRWGGGETQYF.

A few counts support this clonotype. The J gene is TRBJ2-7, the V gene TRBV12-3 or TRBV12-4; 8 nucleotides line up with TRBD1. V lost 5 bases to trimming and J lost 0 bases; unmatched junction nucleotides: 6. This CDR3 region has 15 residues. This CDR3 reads CASSRRDRSSYEQYF. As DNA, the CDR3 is TGTGCCAGCAGTCGAAGGGACAGGAGCTCCTACGAGCAGTACTTC.

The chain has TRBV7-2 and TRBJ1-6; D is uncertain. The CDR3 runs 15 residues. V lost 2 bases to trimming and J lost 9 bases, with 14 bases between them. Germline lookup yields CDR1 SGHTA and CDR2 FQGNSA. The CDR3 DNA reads TGTGCCAGCAGCTTAAAAATAACCCTCGGTTCACCCCTCCACTTT. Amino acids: CASSLKITLGSPLHF.

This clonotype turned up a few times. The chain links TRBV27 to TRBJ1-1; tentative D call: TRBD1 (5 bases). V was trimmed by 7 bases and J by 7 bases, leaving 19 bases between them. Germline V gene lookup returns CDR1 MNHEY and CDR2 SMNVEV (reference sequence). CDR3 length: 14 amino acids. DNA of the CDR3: TGTGCCAGCATGCCCTCAGGGTCCTCCGTTGAAGCTTTCTTT. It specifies CASMPSGSSVEAFF.

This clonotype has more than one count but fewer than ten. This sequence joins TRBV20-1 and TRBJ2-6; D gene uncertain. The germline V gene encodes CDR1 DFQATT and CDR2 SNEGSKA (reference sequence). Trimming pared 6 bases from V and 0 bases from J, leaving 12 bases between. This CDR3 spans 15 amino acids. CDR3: CSAQVHHSGANVLTF. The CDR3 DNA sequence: TGCAGTGCCCAGGTCCACCACTCTGGGGCCAACGTCCTGACTTTC.

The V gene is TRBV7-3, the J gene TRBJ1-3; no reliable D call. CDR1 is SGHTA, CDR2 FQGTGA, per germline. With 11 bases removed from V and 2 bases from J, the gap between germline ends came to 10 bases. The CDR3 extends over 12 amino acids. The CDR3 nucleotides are TGTGCCTTCTACCCGGCTGGAAACACCATATATTTT. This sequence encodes CAFYPAGNTIYF.

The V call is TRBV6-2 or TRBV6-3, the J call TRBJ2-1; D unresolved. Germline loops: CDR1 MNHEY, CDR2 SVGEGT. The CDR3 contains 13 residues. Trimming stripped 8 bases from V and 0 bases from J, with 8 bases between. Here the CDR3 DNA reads TGTGCCAGCGGGCCCTTCTCCTACAATGAGCAGTTCTTC. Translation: CASGPFSYNEQFF.